Listed here is a single T cell receptor beta chain. In the source study's methods: Using reference gene primer amplification, nucleated cell counts were estimated. Libraries were prepared by immunoSEQ multiplex PCR; TCRdb keeps only in-frame clonotypes and omits some of them. D and trimming were read from the DNA, whereas the V and J calls and clone size are those reported in that table. Counted here are approximately 140,000 clones, approximately 88% occurring once; the ten biggest clones make up more than 2%. These data are taken from a study of blood T cell repertoires in COVID-19. Study information: The samples span acute and convalescent COVID-19 from the United States, Italy and Spain. The analysed material was cDNA or gDNA that came from T cells, B-cell-depleted T cells, or PBMCs.

This receptor was taken from a man in his 70s with acute or convalescent COVID-19. Sequenced: peripheral blood.

The CDR3 bases are TGTGCCAGCAGTGATCGAGGATTTAACTATGGCTACACCTTC. This gives the protein CASSDRGFNYGYTF. This chain connects TRBV2 to TRBJ1-2; no reliable D call. This CDR3 contains 14 residues. Trimming pared 3 bases from V and 1 base from J, leaving 9 bases between. The germline gives CDR1 SNHLY, CDR2 FYNNEI.